The present T cell receptor (beta chain) was sequenced within a study of blood T cell repertoires in COVID-19. The junction had 9 bases not matched to a gene; V was cut back by 0 bases and J by 8 bases. Looked up from germline, CDR1 is LGHNA and CDR2 is YSLEER. This CDR3 has 16 amino acids. Authors' data handling: Estimates of nucleated cell counts were drawn from the amplification of reference gene primers. Clones were read by immunoSEQ multiplex PCR, and TCRdb kept only the in-frame ones, dropping some. V and J calls and clone size follow that table, whereas D and trimming were derived from the DNA. The table records 270,000 or so clones, 85% to 90% of them present only once.

The sample was PBMCs or T cells enriched from blood (not recorded which). This chain connects TRBV4-3 to TRBJ2-1; 8 bases match TRBD1. The TCR originated in a woman younger than 45 with acute COVID-19. CDR3 in DNA: TGCGCCAGCAGCCAAGACTTCCGGACAGGGTTCTATGAGCAGTTCTTC. This gives the protein CASSQDFRTGFYEQFF.